The present entry profiles one T cell receptor (beta chain) with its context. By its share of the sample, this clone is medium-sized (0.01 to 0.1%). No antigen is known for it. No base-level quality is on record; no much larger clone is a single base apart. At the junction V is shortened by 5 bases and J by 8 bases, with 9 bases in between. Based on the germline V gene (reference sequence), the CDR1 and CDR2 sequences are SEHNR and FQNEAQ. The CDR3, cysteine through phenylalanine, is 11 amino acids long. Only the CDR3 DNA is retained, 33 bases long and in frame from the first base. The receptor library was made with the immunoSEQ multiplex PCR assay. TCRdb took over this immuneACCESS table, retaining in-frame rearrangements with V and J assigned. Such tables are incomplete; in checked studies, under half of the missing clones stem from an unresolved V gene, and the remainder is unexplained. The sample table contains 35,000 or so clones; only one count was recorded for about nine tenths of them. The ten largest clones represent 4% to 5.5% of the sample.

This record belongs to a study of T cell changes during pregnancy in multiple sclerosis (dated by TCRdb to the late 2010s). At the level of the whole study: Changes in the T cell repertoire over the course of pregnancy were examined in this study in women with multiple sclerosis.

The sample in question was peripheral blood, obtained in the second trimester of pregnancy. The sequence was collected from a female donor in good health, enrolled as a control in a pregnancy study. The chain is made from TRBV7-9 and TRBJ1-1, with the D segment identity uncertain. The CDR3 region has the sequence CASSRLMEAFF. The base sequence is TGTGCCAGCAGCCGCCTAATGGAAGCTTTCTTT.